This TCR beta chain was recorded in a study of CD8+ T cells in alopecia areata. Study overall: At a dose of 5 to 10 mg twice daily, oral tofacitinib was given to treated patients.

Concerning this clone itself: The same CDR3 is also encoded by other DNA sequences in this sample.

From alopecia areata patients, lesional scalp punch biopsies and peripheral blood were collected. Extracted RNA was reverse transcribed into cDNA, the sequencing template. Only in-frame clones appear in the TCRdb table, and some are missing; sequencing was by immunoSEQ multiplex PCR. Among 130,000 to 150,000 clones listed, 45% to 60% were seen once. The germline V and J ends were trimmed by 0 bases and 4 bases, with 6 bases remaining between them. CDR3 length: 13 residues. Germline V gene sequence: CDR1 GTSNPN, CDR2 SVGIG (reference sequence). The gene calls are TRBV30 and TRBJ2-2; no firm D call. The sample here was CD4+ T cells sorted from blood, taken at week 0. The source is a human donor with alopecia areata. The DNA for the CDR3 is TGTGCCTGGAGTGTACGCTCCACCGGGGAGCTGTTTTTT. It translates to CAWSVRSTGELFF.